Each of the 4 T cell receptor beta chains below was sequenced from the same sample in a study of T cells in Graves' hyperthyroidism and ophthalmopathy. Template material for amplifying TCR beta CDR3 regions consisted of RNA transcripts. Initially, a first-round RT-PCR of the TCR CDR3 employed the HTBI primer set. Using its own MiXCR run on the multiplex PCR reads, TCRdb lists one record per CDR3 protein. This sample has 130,000 or so distinct CDR3 sequences, with 22% found just once. The sequencing input was blood. These receptors came from a woman between 50 and 59 years old with Graves' hyperthyroidism that later progressed to Graves' ophthalmopathy.

This clonotype was seen ten or more times. V and J are TRBV29-1 and TRBJ2-7; 10 bases agree with TRBD2. This CDR3 region has 16 residues. The germline CDR1 and CDR2 sequences are SQVTM and ANQGSEA. V trimming: 6 bases; J trimming: 1 base; junction bases outside the gene matches: 12. The CDR3 spells CSVPGLAGDPSYEQYF. The CDR3 coding sequence is TGCAGCGTACCGGGTCTAGCGGGGGACCCTTCCTACGAGCAGTACTTC.

This clonotype was detected many times. The chain is built from TRBV7-8 and TRBJ2-1; 8 nucleotides line up with TRBD2. Germline CDR1 is SGHVS and CDR2 is FQNEAQ. This CDR3 is built from 20 residues. With V trimmed by 3 bases and J by 8 bases, 24 bases remained unmatched. CDR3: CASSFDALEAGAPPTHEQFF. Here the CDR3 DNA reads TGTGCCAGCAGCTTTGATGCCCTCGAAGCGGGAGCCCCTCCCACTCATGAGCAGTTCTTC.

The table lists this clonotype with many counts. V and J are TRBV28 and TRBJ1-5; no clear D. The CDR3 covers 15 residues. Germline CDR1 reads MDHEN; CDR2 reads SYDVKM. V was clipped by 3 bases and J by 2 bases, with 11 bases between them. CDR3 sequence: CASSLDTVGNQPQHF. The CDR3 nucleotides read TGTGCCAGCAGTTTGGATACAGTCGGCAATCAGCCCCAGCATTTT.

The table lists this clonotype with many counts. V and J are TRBV6-1 and TRBJ1-4, with 7 nucleotides matching TRBD1. CDR1 is MNHNS and CDR2 is SASEGT in the germline V gene. The CDR3 has 15 amino acids. V was pared by 6 bases and J by 8 bases, with 12 bases of the junction left unmatched. The CDR3 DNA reads as TGTGCCAGCAGGAACAGAGACAGGGTCGGCGAAAAACTGTTTTTT. It codes for CASRNRDRVGEKLFF.